This section outlines one T cell receptor beta chain sequence together with its context. The sample is drawn from a study of blood T cell repertoires in COVID-19. Study as a whole: PBMCs, B-cell-depleted T cells, or T cells provided the cDNA or gDNA that made up the material.

As originally analysed: Quantification of nucleated cells was approximated via reference gene primer amplification. Libraries were prepared by immunoSEQ multiplex PCR; TCRdb keeps only in-frame clonotypes and omits some of them. The D gene and trimming were derived from the DNA, and the V and J assignments and clone size from that table. The sample has 190,000 or so clones, 85% to 90% seen once; the top ten hold about 6%. CDR1 SGDLS and CDR2 YYNGEE come from the germline V gene. Trimming took 4 bases from V and 3 from J; bases not matched to a gene: 7. The CDR3 loop spans 17 amino acids. Sample: peripheral blood. The rearrangement links TRBV9 to TRBJ2-5, with 15 bases fitting TRBD2. The TCR comes from a man aged 55 to 70 who had recovered from COVID-19. CDR3 sequence: CASSSGLAGGQKETQYF. In DNA form, the CDR3 reads TGTGCCAGCAGCTCCGGACTAGCGGGGGGGCAGAAAGAGACCCAGTACTTC.